This paragraph covers one TCR beta chain sequence. The antigen is not known. These data belong to a study of cytomegalovirus exposure and HLA in healthy donors. Study-level points and caveats: Later, TCR association rates were found to vary by HLA locus, highest for DRB1 and lowest for HLA-C.

Losses at the gene ends were 4 bases for V and 4 bases for J; bases not matched to a gene: 8. The CDR3 has 15 residues. Germline V lookup: CDR1 LNHDA, CDR2 SQIVND (reference sequence). Primers: 60 Vbeta forward and 13 Jbeta reverse. Repertoires were generated with immunoSEQ multiplex PCR, while TCRdb's copy carries only in-frame clones and drops some. The data contain 150,000 to 200,000 clones, nearly 80% of them singletons. The clonotype originates from a woman between 40 and 50 years old in good health and CMV-seronegative. Source material: PBMCs. The gene calls are TRBV19 and TRBJ2-5; 8 bases align to TRBD2. CDR3 DNA: TGTGCCAGTAGTAGAGGGACTAGTCTTATAGAGACCCAGTACTTC. Its protein product is CASSRGTSLIETQYF.